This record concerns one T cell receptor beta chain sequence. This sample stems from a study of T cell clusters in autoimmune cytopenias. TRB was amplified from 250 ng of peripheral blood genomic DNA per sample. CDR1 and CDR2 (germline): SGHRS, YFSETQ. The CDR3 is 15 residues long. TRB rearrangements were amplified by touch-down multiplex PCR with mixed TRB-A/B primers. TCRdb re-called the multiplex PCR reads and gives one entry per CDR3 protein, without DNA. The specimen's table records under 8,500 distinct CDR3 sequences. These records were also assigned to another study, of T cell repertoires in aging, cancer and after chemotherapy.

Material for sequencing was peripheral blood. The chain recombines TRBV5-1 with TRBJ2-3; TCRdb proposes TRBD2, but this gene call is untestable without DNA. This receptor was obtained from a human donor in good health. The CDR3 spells CASSLAGQSTDTQYF.